This entry describes one T cell receptor beta chain. Its specificity is unknown. Profiled with immunoSEQ multiplex PCR; TCRdb holds only in-frame clones, not every one. The sample has more than 85,000 clones, more than 65% seen once; the top ten hold around 24%. This entry is derived from a study of CD8 T cell repertoires and HIV-1 epitope variants. Study results and caveats: Fewer than ten TCR beta clonotypes were antigen-specific, roughly six apparently recognizing autologous or escape variants. Nef KF9 drew roughly 5 clonotypes and HW9 one, without TAALDMSHF responses.

Germline CDR1 is LNHDA and CDR2 is SQIVND (reference sequence). V shed 1 base and J 1 base; nucleotides not matched to a gene: 3. The CDR3 has 15 residues. The specimen sequenced was uncultured baseline CD8+ T cells from peripheral blood mononuclear cells (PBMCs). The chain employs TRBV19 and TRBJ1-1; 7 positions agree with TRBD1. The receptor was isolated from a male donor with HIV. The CDR3 region has the DNA TGTGCCAGTAGTATAGCCACAGGGGCGAACACTGAAGCTTTCTTT. It yields the protein CASSIATGANTEAFF.